The 6 T cell receptor beta chains given below trace back to one sample, sequenced in a study of T-cell reconstitution after alpha-beta-depleted transplantation in children. It was with unique molecular identifiers that the TCRbeta library was prepared. TCRdb re-called the PCR reads with MiXCR, one entry per CDR3 protein. The sample shows around 500,000 distinct CDR3 sequences, 20% to 25% of them seen only once. Sample: PBMCs, mostly from graft donor cells, taken 360 days after TCRalphabeta/CD19-depleted stem cell transplant. These receptors all stem from a boy under three years old who had a stem cell transplant for acute myeloid leukemia, so the T cells may come from the graft donor.

This clonotype appeared a few times. V gene TRBV27 combines with J gene TRBJ2-7; the D is unclear. This CDR3 spans 11 amino acids. CDR1 and CDR2 (germline): MNHEY, SMNVEV (reference sequence). Trimming took 6 bases from V and 6 from J, leaving 9 bases between them. In DNA form, the CDR3 reads TGTGCCAGCAGCTTTCTCGGCGAGCAGTACTTC. Its protein is CASSFLGEQYF.

There are a few counts of this clonotype. The J gene is TRBJ2-1, the V gene TRBV6-1; D might be TRBD2 (7 bases). V was pared by 5 bases and J by 3 bases, with 17 bases between. The CDR3 spans 16 residues. Germline-derived CDR1 and CDR2 are MNHNS and SASEGT. The CDR3 loop reads CASSQDTGGLYNEQFF. CDR3 nucleotides: TGTGCCAGCAGTCAAGATACGGGGGGCCTCTACAATGAGCAGTTCTTC.

The rearrangement uses TRBV5-5 and TRBJ2-4; TRBD2 matches at 10 bases. Trimming took 0 bases from V and 6 from J; bases not matched to a gene: 6. CDR3 length: 16 residues. Germline V gene data show CDR1 as SGHKS and CDR2 as YYEKEE (reference sequence). DNA for the CDR3: TGTGCCAGCAGCTTGGTGTTGGCTAGCGGGGGAAACATTCAGTACTTC. Translation gives CASSLVLASGGNIQYF.

This clonotype was observed at least ten times. The J gene is TRBJ2-5, the V gene TRBV7-6; the D is unclear. The CDR3 is 14 amino acids. The germline V and J ends were trimmed by 2 bases and 2 bases, with 9 bases remaining between them. Per germline, CDR1 SGHVS and CDR2 FNYEAQ. The CDR3 region is CASSLTPLQETQYF. In DNA form, the CDR3 reads TGTGCCAGCAGCTTAACTCCACTTCAAGAGACCCAGTACTTC.

V is TRBV6-5 and J is TRBJ2-1, with 10 nucleotides matching TRBD1. V lost 6 bases, J lost 5 bases, and 7 bases stayed unmatched. Germline-derived CDR1 and CDR2 are MNHEY and SVGAGI. This CDR3 has 15 residues. The CDR3 DNA sequence: TGTGCCAGCAGCTCCGACAGGGGGCTCGACAATGAGCAGTTCTTC. The encoded protein is CASSSDRGLDNEQFF.

This chain connects TRBV4-3 to TRBJ1-5; no reliable D call. The length of the CDR3 is 14 residues. CDR1 LGHNA and CDR2 YSLEER come from the germline V gene. Trimming left V 0 bases short and J 4 bases short, with 7 bases between. The CDR3 region is CASSQDPGNQPQHF. The DNA for the CDR3 is TGCGCCAGCAGCCAAGATCCAGGTAATCAGCCCCAGCATTTT.